Below are 7 T cell receptor beta chains sequenced from a single sample in a study of blood T cells in healthy people across ages (dated by TCRdb to between 2014 and 2017). Library method: 5' RACE. Sequencing was performed on an Illumina HiSeq 2500. The second PCR ran for about 6 to 11 cycles and used a J-beta primer mix along with a sample-barcoded 5' primer. The public reads were run again by TCRdb, first through fastp at Q25 and then through MiXCR, and only productive beta chains were kept. Every entry covers one CDR3 protein and lists the most common genes and DNA from its rows. The sample contains about 730,000 distinct CDR3 sequences, about 42% of them found a single time. 20% to 25% of the sample goes to the ten largest clones. The sequenced material came from blood. The receptors shown here come from a woman in her sixties or seventies in good health.

The chain uses TRBV15 and TRBJ1-1; 7 bases map to TRBD1. The CDR3 is made up of 17 amino acids. V shed 0 bases and J 4 bases; nucleotides not matched to a gene: 11. The V gene's germline CDR1 is LNHNV and CDR2 YYDKDF (reference sequence). The CDR3 DNA follows: TGTGCCACCAGCAGAGATGGGTCACCGACAGGGCTCACTGAAGCTTTCTTT. Protein: CATSRDGSPTGLTEAFF. The full variable domain, its missing parts supplied by reference TRBV15 and TRBJ1-1, is DAMVIQNPRYQVTQFGKPVTLSCSQTLNHNVMYWYQQKSSQAPKLLFHYYDKDFNNEADTPDNFQSRRPNTSFCFLDIRSPGLGDTAMYLCATSRDGSPTGLTEAFFGQGTRLTVV.

The V call is TRBV21-1, the J call TRBJ1-6; the D segment call TRBD1 is taken from the table without a DNA check. TRBV21-1 is tagged as a pseudogene. This CDR3 comprises 23 residues. CDR3 DNA: TGTGCCAGCAGCCCTAAGGAAGGTGGGCAGGGAAATTGTTCGAGTACCTATAATTCACCCCTCCACTTT. This sequence encodes CASSPKEGGQGNCSSTYNSPLHF.

This chain links TRBV15 with TRBJ1-1; TRBD1 aligns across 8 bases. This CDR3 comprises 15 residues. CDR1 is LNHNV and CDR2 is YYDKDF in the germline V gene (reference sequence). The V segment lost 5 bases and the J segment 1 base; nucleotides outside the gene matches: 6. CDR3 region: CATSGDRGRNTEAFF. Here the CDR3 DNA reads TGTGCCACCAGCGGCGACAGGGGAAGGAACACTGAAGCTTTCTTT. The whole variable domain, remainder taken from reference TRBV15 and TRBJ1-1, is DAMVIQNPRYQVTQFGKPVTLSCSQTLNHNVMYWYQQKSSQAPKLLFHYYDKDFNNEADTPDNFQSRRPNTSFCFLDIRSPGLGDTAMYLCATSGDRGRNTEAFFGQGTRLTVV.

CDR3 coding DNA: TGTGCCAGCAGTGAGAGAAGGGGGCCCTACGAGCAGTACTTC. Translation: CASSERRGPYEQYF. This chain links TRBV2 with TRBJ2-7; 7 nucleotides match TRBD1. This CDR3 is 14 amino acids long. CDR1 is SNHLY and CDR2 is FYNNEI in the germline V gene. J lost 2 bases, V lost 3 bases, and 4 bases had no gene match.

The chain joins TRBV7-9 to TRBJ2-7; D tentatively reads TRBD1 or TRBD2 (5 bases each). Germline CDR1 reads SEHNR; CDR2 reads FQNEAQ (reference sequence). Trimming removed 5 bases from V and 7 bases from J, with 15 bases in between. This CDR3 spans 13 amino acids. The CDR3 reads CASSVGRWGEQYF. The CDR3 DNA follows: TGTGCCAGCAGCGTTGGTCGCTGGGGGGAGCAGTACTTC.

This clonotype was seen more than once but under ten times. CDR3 sequence (DNA): TGTGCCAGCTCACCAAGGGGGCCCCCTATCACAGATACGCAGTATTTT. As protein: CASSPRGPPITDTQYF. This rearrangement joins TRBV18 to TRBJ2-3, with 7 bases matching TRBD1. Germline-derived CDR1 and CDR2 are KGHSH and LQKENI. CDR3 length: 16 amino acids. V lost 2 bases to trimming and J lost 2 bases; unmatched junction nucleotides: 7.

This clonotype was counted only a few times. The chain joins TRBV11-3 to TRBJ2-2; 9 nucleotides align to TRBD2. The CDR3 length is 18 residues. Germline trimming cut 0 bases from V and 2 bases from J; bases unmatched to any gene: 7. CDR1 SGHNT and CDR2 YENEEA come from the germline V gene. DNA of the CDR3: TGTGCCAGCAGCTTAGATGGCGGGAGGGCCGGAAACACCGGGGAGCTGTTTTTT. This gives the protein CASSLDGGRAGNTGELFF.